This T cell receptor beta chain comes out of a study of identifying expanded T cells in peripheral blood (dated by TCRdb to the late 2010s). Regarding the study in general: Four technical replicates, made by sequencing separate aliquots from the same pool of genomic DNA, were compared pairwise.

Broader findings and caveats from the paper: Across all healthy donors, variance in clone template counts between roughly two-week samples was found to increase significantly with total template count. Both the number of clones called differentially abundant and the false-positive rate were significantly reduced by the beta-binomial model across all healthy-donor time intervals. The binomial model flagged roughly 1.2 differentially abundant clones between technical replicates but 15 to 17 over about 2 weeks and about 19 over about four weeks. The authors expected that biological variance in healthy repertoires might rise further over much longer intervals, such as months to years.

The immunoSEQ Assay, which uses bias-controlled multiplex PCR amplification of genomic DNA, was used to profile TCRbeta CDR3 regions. The study's processing was this. To quantify the absolute abundance of each unique TCRbeta CDR3 region, the sequences were collapsed and filtered. Differential abundance was tested with two models: a binomial (Fisher-equivalent) model and a beta-binomial model that adds time-dependent variance fitted from healthy donors. Clones with fewer than 5 combined templates were excluded, and clones with Benjamini-Hochberg FDR below 0.01 were called differentially abundant. In the beta-binomial model, variance was expressed as a function of the total template count across the two samples, in the form v = (b*log(k)+a)^2. TCRdb took over this immuneACCESS table, retaining in-frame rearrangements with V and J assigned. Such tables are incomplete; in checked studies, under half of the missing clones stem from an unresolved V gene, and the remainder is unexplained. For V, J and clone size, that table is used; D and trimming come from the DNA. In all, the sample holds around 130,000 clones, and about 88% of those were seen once. Together, the top ten hold around 8.2% of the sample.

During the collection period, no immune events, such as infections, were documented for the healthy donors. Blood repertoires from healthy donors were used as a training cohort for calibrating time-dependent variance in a beta-binomial model of differential abundance of T-cell clones. There were around 10 healthy donors in the training cohort, of whom 3 were female and 7 were male. The donors were between about 25 and 65 years old, with an average age of roughly 40 years. Obtained from a commercial supplier, whole blood was collected from each healthy donor at three time points set about 2 weeks apart. Genomic DNA was extracted from unsorted whole blood for immunosequencing. This clone was found once. Its antigen specificity is not known. No clone much larger than this one lies a single base away; base qualities are absent. Sequenced input: blood. This TCR came from a person between 18 and 75 years old in good health.

The sequenced DNA: TGTGCCAGCGCCACCGGGGTCGTTAGCACAGATACGCAGTATTTT. Its translation is CASATGVVSTDTQYF. Here the chain combines TRBV5-6 and TRBJ2-3; matching of 5 bases hints at TRBD2 as the D gene. From cysteine to phenylalanine, the CDR3 is 15 amino acids long. CDR3 DNA is the only sequence kept; it has 45 bases, read in frame from the first base. CDR1 and CDR2 are drawn from the germline V gene: SGHDT, YYEEEE. V and J are truncated by 7 bases and 0 bases respectively, leaving an intervening sequence of 15 bases.